The sequence of this T cell receptor (beta chain) was determined in a study of CXCR3 chemokines and chemotherapy response in bladder cancer. MiXCR was run by TCRdb on the PCR reads, yielding one entry per CDR3 protein. The table lists roughly 5,000 distinct CDR3 sequences, 13% to 15% of them singletons. There are many counts of this clonotype. The V gene's germline CDR1 is MDHEN and CDR2 SYDVKM. The germline V and J ends were trimmed by 4 bases and 8 bases, with 8 bases remaining between them. This CDR3 is built from 12 residues. This specimen was taken from a patient whose treatment included neoadjuvant chemotherapy. The receptor was isolated from a human donor with bladder cancer that responded to neoadjuvant chemotherapy. The chain recombines TRBV28 with TRBJ1-4; no clear D gene. The CDR3 is CASSSGLEKLFF. CDR3 DNA sequence: TGTGCCAGCAGTTCCGGCTTAGAAAAACTGTTTTTT.